This T cell receptor (beta chain) comes out of a study of T cell responses to AZD1222 COVID-19 vaccine. Regarding the study as a whole: At 160-218 and 743-854, vaccine-associated CD4 TCRs were dominant, and they spanned spike. The sample set comprised mostly white British donors with more females, and clonal diversity was possibly underestimated.

About this clone itself: What it binds is not known.

Only in-frame clones appear in the TCRdb table, and some are missing; sequencing was by immunoSEQ multiplex PCR. The sample holds around 150,000 clones, 90% to 95% seen once. The TCR originated in an adult who received the AZD1222 COVID-19 vaccine. Specimen: peripheral blood, collected 28 days after the second AZD1222 dose.

The CDR3 DNA reads as TGTGCCAGCAGCAGGGGACAGGGGGGTCTTAATGAGCAGTTCTTC. This gives the protein CASSRGQGGLNEQFF. The chain is built from TRBV7-9 and TRBJ2-1; 11 bases line up with TRBD1. Germline V CDR1 and CDR2: SEHNR, FQNEAQ (reference sequence). The CDR3 length is 15 residues. V shed 5 bases, J shed 7 bases, and the junction held 7 bases outside the gene matches.